One and the same sample provided the 21 T cell receptor beta chains below, sequenced in a study of early T cells in non-severe SARS-CoV-2 infection. From the 5' RACE reads, TCRdb called clonotypes with MiXCR, one entry per CDR3 protein. The sample lists tens of thousands of distinct CDR3 sequences; roughly 11% were seen once. The sequenced material came from whole blood. The receptors here all came from an adult who was a healthcare worker with PCR-confirmed SARS-CoV-2 infection or an uninfected control (not recorded which).

Many counts were recorded for this clonotype. This chain connects TRBV19 to TRBJ1-5; unclear D gene. Between the trimmed V and J ends, which lost 1 base and 2 bases, there was a span of 6 bases. CDR3 length equals 14 residues. Looked up from germline, CDR1 is LNHDA and CDR2 is SQIVND (reference sequence). CDR3 amino acids: CASSIARGNQPQHF. As DNA, the CDR3 is TGTGCCAGTAGTATAGCCCGGGGCAATCAGCCCCAGCATTTT.

As regards this clonotype: A much larger clone lies one base from this, so it may be a read error. CDR3 nucleotide sequence: TGTGCCTGCTCACTAGTGCCCGGGGGAAGGGAGCAGTTCTTC. Amino acids: CACSLVPGGREQFF. V and J are TRBV30 and TRBJ2-1; possibly TRBD2 for D (6 bases). Germline CDR1 and CDR2: GTSNPN and SVGIG (reference sequence). V dropped 6 bases and J dropped 10 bases, with 22 bases sitting between them. This CDR3 comprises 14 residues.

This clonotype was seen a handful of times. The V and J genes are TRBV7-2 and TRBJ2-1; 7 bases fit TRBD1. Germline V lookup: CDR1 SGHTA, CDR2 FQGNSA. The CDR3 spans 14 residues. J was trimmed by 7 bases and V by 2 bases; bases with no gene match: 5. This CDR3 reads CASSLTRGRNEQFF. DNA of the CDR3: TGTGCCAGCAGCTTAACAAGGGGGCGAAATGAGCAGTTCTTC.

This clonotype was seen only a few times. The DNA of the CDR3 is TGTGCCAGCAGCCCCGGGACACCCCAAGGGGTCTACGAGCAGTACTTC. As protein: CASSPGTPQGVYEQYF. The chain couples TRBV7-6 to TRBJ2-7, with D perhaps matching TRBD1 (6 bases). Germline V gene sequence: CDR1 SGHVS, CDR2 FNYEAQ. V was clipped by 5 bases and J by 3 bases, with 20 bases between them. CDR3 length: 16 amino acids.

This clonotype was seen many times. V gene TRBV5-4 combines with J gene TRBJ1-1; no clear D gene. Germline V gene lookup returns CDR1 SGHNT and CDR2 YYREEE (reference sequence). Trimming stripped 3 bases from V and 5 bases from J, with 17 bases between. The CDR3 totals 15 residues. CDR3 bases: TGTGCCAGCAGCTCTGGGTCGGGAGGGCGGACTGAAGCTTTCTTT. The encoded protein is CASSSGSGGRTEAFF. Full variable domain (outside the CDR3, taken from reference TRBV5-4 and TRBJ1-1): ETGVTQSPTHLIKTRGQQVTLRCSSQSGHNTVSWYQQALGQGPQFIFQYYREEENGRGNFPPRFSGLQFPNYSSELNVNALELDDSALYLCASSSGSGGRTEAFFGQGTRLTVV.

The sample holds a few counts of this clonotype. The rearrangement joins TRBV6-2 or TRBV6-3 to TRBJ1-5; 12 bases align to TRBD1. After removal of 7 bases from V and 1 base from J, the junction contained 2 bases not matched to a gene. CDR1 and CDR2 (germline): MNHEY, SVGEGT. This CDR3 comprises 15 residues. DNA for the CDR3: TGTGCCAGCACAGGGACAGGGGGCAGCAATCAGCCCCAGCATTTT. It translates to CASTGTGGSNQPQHF.

The chain has TRBV10-3 and TRBJ1-5, with D hard to call. The V gene lost 3 bases and the J gene lost 7 bases, with 13 bases spanning the gap. CDR3 length equals 14 residues. Germline V lookup: CDR1 ENHRY, CDR2 SYGVKD. CDR3: CAISDPTLGQPQHF. CDR3 sequence (DNA): TGTGCCATCAGTGATCCCACTTTGGGCCAGCCCCAGCATTTT.

Ten or more counts support this clonotype. The genes are TRBV28 and TRBJ2-1, with D perhaps matching TRBD1 (5 bases). Germline values: CDR1 MDHEN, CDR2 SYDVKM. CDR3 length: 15 amino acids. Between the trimmed V and J ends, which lost 6 bases and 0 bases, there was a span of 12 bases. Here the CDR3 reads CASRLDTSSYNEQFF. The CDR3 DNA is TGTGCCAGCAGGTTGGACACCTCCTCCTACAATGAGCAGTTCTTC.

The chain couples TRBV10-2 to TRBJ2-2; TRBD1 might be the D (6 bases). The CDR3 has 15 residues. From germline, CDR1 is WSHSY and CDR2 SAAADI. Trimming took 7 bases from V and 3 from J, leaving 15 bases between them. The CDR3: CASTPGRGDTGELFF. As DNA, the CDR3 is TGCGCCAGCACCCCGGGCAGGGGCGACACCGGGGAGCTGTTTTTT.

For this clonotype: A much larger clone is a single base away; this may be a read error. The rearrangement uses TRBV7-3 and TRBJ2-1; D is undetermined. Germline V gene data show CDR1 as SGHTA and CDR2 as FQGTGA. This CDR3 is built from 15 residues. This CDR3 reads CAGSSLGVAANEQFF. DNA of the CDR3: TGTGCCGGCAGCTCCCTTGGGGTAGCCGCCAATGAGCAGTTCTTC.

This clonotype came up many times. The rearrangement links TRBV11-2 to TRBJ2-7; no definite D call. CDR1 and CDR2 from the germline V gene are SGHAT and FQNNGV. Between the trimmed V and J ends, which lost 5 bases and 7 bases, there was a span of 12 bases. There are 12 residues in the CDR3. The DNA of the CDR3 is TGTGCCAGCAGCACAATGCGAAGAGAGCAGTACTTC. Its translation: CASSTMRREQYF. Together with reference TRBV11-2 and TRBJ2-7, the CDR3 gives the full variable domain: EAGVAQSPRYKIIEKRQSVAFWCNPISGHATLYWYQQILGQGPKLLIQFQNNGVVDDSQLPKDRFSAERLKGVDSTLKIQPAKLEDSAVYLCASSTMRREQYFGPGTRLTVT.

This chain uses TRBV9 with TRBJ2-3, with 12 bases matching TRBD2. In germline, CDR1 is SGDLS, CDR2 YYNGEE. V trimming: 4 bases; J trimming: 5 bases; junction bases outside the gene matches: 8. The CDR3 has 16 amino acids. CDR3 loop: CASSLLAGGRVDTQYF. CDR3 DNA: TGTGCCAGCAGCTTGCTAGCGGGGGGGCGGGTAGATACGCAGTATTTT.

This clonotype has a handful of counts. CDR3 in DNA: TGTGCCAGCAGGCCCCCGGGAAAAGAGACCCAGTACTTC. It yields the protein CASRPPGKETQYF. The chain joins TRBV6-5 to TRBJ2-5; TRBD2 might be the D (5 bases). The CDR3 spans 13 residues. CDR1 is MNHEY and CDR2 is SVGAGI in the germline V gene. Trimming removed 6 bases at V and 3 bases at J, with 11 bases between.

This sequence joins TRBV21-1 and TRBJ2-3; TRBD1, the D gene given by the table, was not confirmed from the DNA. TRBV21-1 is a pseudogene. The CDR3 consists of 16 residues. CDR3 in DNA: TGTGCCAGCAGCTCCGGGGCAGCTCCAAGCACAGATACGCAGTATTTT. This encodes CASSSGAAPSTDTQYF.

This clonotype was observed at least ten times. The genes are TRBV5-1 and TRBJ2-3; D may be TRBD1 or TRBD2 (5 bases each). Trimming took 3 bases from V and 5 from J, leaving 16 bases between them. The germline CDR1 and CDR2 sequences are SGHRS and YFSETQ. The CDR3 sequence is 15 residues long. The CDR3 loop reads CASSSGTSEGDTQYF. CDR3 nucleotides: TGCGCCAGCAGCTCCGGGACCTCCGAGGGAGATACGCAGTATTTT.

The chain employs TRBV12-3 or TRBV12-4 and TRBJ2-3; D is unclear. V lost 5 bases and J 4 bases, leaving 7 bases between the germline ends. CDR3 length equals 12 residues. The DNA of the CDR3 is TGTGCCAGCAGTGCCTATCCAGATACGCAGTATTTT. Translated: CASSAYPDTQYF.

This clonotype has only a few counts. The chain carries TRBV29-1 and TRBJ2-7; D is perhaps TRBD2 (7 bases). The CDR3 runs 13 residues. Trimming removed 6 bases at V and 4 bases at J, with 16 bases between. Germline V gene data show CDR1 as SQVTM and CDR2 as ANQGSEA. CDR3 protein: CSVGGRGQYEQYF. The CDR3 coding sequence is TGCAGCGTAGGAGGGCGGGGGCAATACGAGCAGTACTTC.

The chain employs TRBV3-1 and TRBJ2-5, with D possibly TRBD1 on 6 matching bases. Per the germline V gene, CDR1 is LGHDT and CDR2 is YNNKEL (reference sequence). The V and J ends lost 4 bases and 4 bases respectively, with 13 bases between them. The CDR3 is 14 residues long. The CDR3 region has the DNA TGTGCCAGCAGCCGCTCCGGGACACGAGAGACCCAGTACTTC. It specifies CASSRSGTRETQYF.

The rearrangement uses TRBV3-1 and TRBJ1-3; 7 bases align to TRBD1. V trimming: 4 bases; J trimming: 1 base; junction bases outside the gene matches: 4. The germline CDR1 and CDR2 sequences are LGHDT and YNNKEL (reference sequence). CDR3 size: 15 residues. The CDR3, as DNA: TGTGCCAGCAGCCCTCAGGGGGGGTCTGGAAACACCATATATTTT. Translation gives CASSPQGGSGNTIYF.

The table lists this clonotype with many counts. The chain links TRBV2 to TRBJ2-2; maybe TRBD2 (6 bases). This CDR3 region has 14 residues. The germline V gene has CDR1 SNHLY and CDR2 FYNNEI. V was cut by 11 bases and J by 1 base, with 14 bases left in between. The DNA of the CDR3 is TGTGCCTGCCTGGGGGGTCTGAACACCGGGGAGCTGTTTTTT. Protein product: CACLGGLNTGELFF.

This clonotype was recorded a few times. The chain combines TRBV6-2 or TRBV6-3 with TRBJ2-1; possible D gene TRBD2, 5 bases. The V and J ends lost 7 bases and 7 bases respectively, with 20 bases between them. The CDR3 sequence is 15 residues long. CDR1 and CDR2 (germline): MNHEY, SVGEGT. This CDR3 reads CASTAPSRGYNEQFF. CDR3 in DNA: TGTGCCAGCACGGCCCCTAGCCGAGGTTATAATGAGCAGTTCTTC.